The 5 T cell receptor beta chains below were found in one sample sequenced in a study of memory CD4+ T cells and cytomegalovirus serostatus. Single viable CD3+CD4+CD8-CD45RO+ cells were sorted as the memory CD4+ T cells. TCRdb keeps only in-frame clones here, not all; method: immunoSEQ multiplex PCR. The sample lists 35,000 to 50,000 clones; 78% were seen once. Sequencing was carried out using memory CD4+ T cells from blood. All receptors come from an adult in good health and CMV-seronegative.

The chain joins TRBV18 to TRBJ1-1; D is undetermined. The germline V gene encodes CDR1 KGHSH and CDR2 LQKENI. V was clipped by 0 bases and J by 2 bases, with 10 bases between them. CDR3 length: 15 amino acids. The CDR3 loop is CASSPPSRGNTEAFF. CDR3 nucleotides: TGTGCCAGCTCACCACCATCCAGAGGAAACACTGAAGCTTTCTTT.

The chain links TRBV6-5 to TRBJ1-1; D is undetermined. V lost 1 base, J lost 5 bases, and 8 bases lay in between. This CDR3 has 13 residues. CDR1 is MNHEY and CDR2 is SVGAGI in the germline V gene. CDR3 sequence: CASSYWSDTEAFF. CDR3 in DNA: TGTGCCAGCAGTTACTGGTCAGATACTGAAGCTTTCTTT.

The V and J genes are TRBV5-1 and TRBJ2-5; D gene ambiguous. Trimming cost V 2 bases and J 4 bases, with 15 bases left between them. CDR1 and CDR2 from the germline V gene are SGHRS and YFSETQ. The CDR3 spans 15 residues. CDR3 protein: CASSFRPGSGETQYF. The CDR3 nucleotides read TGCGCCAGCAGCTTTAGACCGGGCTCGGGAGAGACCCAGTACTTC.

The chain employs TRBV20-1 and TRBJ2-5; D is unresolved. V was clipped by 8 bases and J by 0 bases, with 7 bases between them. Germline V lookup: CDR1 DFQATT, CDR2 SNEGSKA (reference sequence). This CDR3 comprises 11 residues. CDR3 residues: CSCNDQETQYF. DNA for the CDR3: TGCAGTTGTAATGACCAAGAGACCCAGTACTTC.

This clone has a single count. The V and J genes are TRBV7-2 and TRBJ2-4; D call uncertain. This CDR3 comprises 14 residues. Germline V gene lookup returns CDR1 SGHTA and CDR2 FQGNSA. V was shortened by 7 bases and J by 2 bases, with 12 bases between the two germline ends. The CDR3 DNA reads TGTGCCAGCACCAGAGCCATGACCAAAAACATTCAGTACTTC. It codes for CASTRAMTKNIQYF. The full variable domain, with the rest looked up from reference TRBV7-2 and TRBJ2-4, is GAGVSQSPSNKVTEKGKDVELRCDPISGHTALYWYRQSLGQGLEFLIYFQGNSAPDKSGLPSDRFSAERTGGSVSTLTIQRTQQEDSAVYLCASTRAMTKNIQYFGAGTRLSVL.